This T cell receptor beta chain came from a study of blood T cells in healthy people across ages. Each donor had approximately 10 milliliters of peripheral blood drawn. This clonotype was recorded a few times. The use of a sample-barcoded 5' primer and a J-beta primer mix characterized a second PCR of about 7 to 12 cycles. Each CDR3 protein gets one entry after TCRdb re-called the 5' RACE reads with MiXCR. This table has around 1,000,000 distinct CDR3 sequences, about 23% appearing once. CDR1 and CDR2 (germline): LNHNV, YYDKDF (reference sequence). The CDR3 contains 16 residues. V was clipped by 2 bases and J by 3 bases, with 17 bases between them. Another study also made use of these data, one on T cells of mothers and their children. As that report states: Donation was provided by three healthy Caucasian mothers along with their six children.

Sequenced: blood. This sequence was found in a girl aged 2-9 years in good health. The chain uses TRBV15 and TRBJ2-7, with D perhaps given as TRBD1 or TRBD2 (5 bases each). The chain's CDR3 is CATSRSIGGGGYEQYF. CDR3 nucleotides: TGTGCCACCAGCAGATCAATTGGGGGTGGGGGCTACGAGCAGTACTTC.